The 18 T cell receptor beta chains below were found in one sample sequenced in a study of T cells of healthy individuals. TCRdb re-called the 5' RACE reads through MiXCR, storing one row per CDR3 protein. The profile shows 85,000 to 100,000 distinct CDR3 sequences, about 16% of them singletons. These receptors all stem from a human donor in good health.

This sequence joins TRBV6-2 or TRBV6-3 and TRBJ2-7; possibly TRBD1 for D (6 bases). The V end lost 6 bases, the J end lost 4 bases, and 13 bases lay between the germline ends. In germline, CDR1 is MNHEY, CDR2 SVGEGT. The CDR3 spans 13 residues. The CDR3 is CASRMDRKYEQYF. The CDR3 nucleotides are TGTGCCAGCAGGATGGACAGAAAGTACGAGCAGTACTTC.

The chain recombines TRBV2 with TRBJ2-5; D not resolved. The CDR3 consists of 11 residues. Germline CDR1 is SNHLY and CDR2 is FYNNEI. Trimming removed 2 bases from V and 7 bases from J, with 5 bases in between. CDR3 amino acids: CASSEFATQYF. CDR3 nucleotides: TGTGCCAGCAGTGAATTTGCGACCCAGTACTTC.

In its sample, this clonotype was seen many times. The V and J genes are TRBV6-5 and TRBJ1-2, with TRBD1 as a possible D gene (6 bases). The CDR3 sequence is 14 residues long. The germline CDR1 and CDR2 sequences are MNHEY and SVGAGI. V lost 0 bases and J lost 3, with 8 bases in between. CDR3 nucleotides: TGTGCCAGCAGTTACTCCGGACAGCACTATGGCTACACCTTC. Translating it yields CASSYSGQHYGYTF.

The chain joins TRBV3-1 to TRBJ2-5, with TRBD2 as a possible D gene (6 bases). Trimming shortened V by 2 bases and J by 5 bases, and 15 bases separated the two germline ends. This CDR3 has 15 residues. CDR1 and CDR2 from the germline V gene are LGHDT and YNNKEL (reference sequence). As DNA, the CDR3 is TGTGCCAGCAGCCAACTACGGGGCGGAGGGGAGACCCAGTACTTC. The encoded protein is CASSQLRGGGETQYF.

This clonotype was observed at least ten times. The chain carries TRBV9 and TRBJ1-1; no definite D call. V was shortened by 4 bases and J by 0 bases, with 10 bases between the two germline ends. Germline V gives CDR1 SGDLS, CDR2 YYNGEE. The CDR3 spans 14 residues. CDR3 bases: TGTGCCAGCAGCCCCCGGGAGTTGAACACTGAAGCTTTCTTT. It encodes CASSPRELNTEAFF.

J is TRBJ2-3 and V is TRBV5-6; perhaps TRBD2 as D (6 bases). CDR3 length equals 16 residues. Trimming pared 3 bases from V and 5 bases from J, leaving 19 bases between. Germline CDR1 SGHDT, CDR2 YYEEEE. The CDR3 reads CASSWRVDLAQDTQYF. In DNA form, the CDR3 reads TGTGCCAGCAGCTGGAGGGTGGACCTGGCACAAGATACGCAGTATTTT.

The V and J genes are TRBV7-6 and TRBJ2-3; maybe TRBD2 (6 bases). This CDR3 region has 14 residues. Trimming cost V 4 bases and J 2 bases, with 10 bases left between them. Germline CDR1 is SGHVS and CDR2 is FNYEAQ. In nucleotides, the CDR3 is TGTGCCAGCAGCTCCAAGCGGGCCACAGATACGCAGTATTTT. Residues: CASSSKRATDTQYF.

V usage is TRBV20-1 and J usage is TRBJ2-2; 9 bases align to TRBD1. The CDR3 length is 16 residues. Germline V lookup: CDR1 DFQATT, CDR2 SNEGSKA (reference sequence). V gave up 0 bases and J gave up 0 bases; unmatched junction bases: 2. CDR3: CSARDTGGANTGELFF. CDR3 nucleotides: TGCAGTGCTAGAGACACAGGGGGCGCGAACACCGGGGAGCTGTTTTTT.

This chain connects TRBV7-9 to TRBJ2-1, with TRBD2 matching 10 bases. Germline V lookup: CDR1 SEHNR, CDR2 FQNEAQ (reference sequence). The CDR3 totals 15 residues. V lost 4 bases, J lost 4 bases, and 4 bases stayed unmatched. CDR3 sequence (DNA): TGTGCCAGCAGCTACCCGACTAGCGGGTACAATGAGCAGTTCTTC. It codes for CASSYPTSGYNEQFF.

The chain uses TRBV7-2 and TRBJ1-1; weak D call: TRBD1 (5 bases). Trimming pared 4 bases from V and 5 bases from J, leaving 14 bases between. From germline, CDR1 is SGHTA and CDR2 FQGNSA. The CDR3 consists of 14 residues. The CDR3 DNA reads as TGTGCCAGCAGCTCAACAGGAATCGGAACTGAAGCTTTCTTT. This sequence encodes CASSSTGIGTEAFF.

This clonotype showed up just a few times. One junction end disagrees with the germline gene, perhaps due to a read error. The chain joins TRBV28 to TRBJ1-2, with a possible D match to TRBD1 (6 bases). Germline CDR1 is MDHEN and CDR2 is SYDVKM. There are 10 residues in the CDR3. In DNA, the CDR3 is TGCGTCGGGGGGCTTGGTGGCTACACCTTC. This codes for CVGGLGGYTF.

The gene calls are TRBV4-2 and TRBJ2-3; the D gene is possibly TRBD1 (5 bases). This CDR3 has 16 amino acids. The germline V and J ends were trimmed by 0 bases and 2 bases, with 12 bases remaining between them. CDR1 LGHNA and CDR2 YNFKEQ come from the germline V gene. The CDR3 protein is CASSQDTYGHTDTQYF. The CDR3 DNA reads TGTGCCAGCAGCCAAGACACCTACGGACACACAGATACGCAGTATTTT.

CDR3 amino acids: CASSGTGVYNEQFF. CDR3 nucleotide sequence: TGTGCCAGCAGCGGGACAGGGGTTTACAATGAGCAGTTCTTC. The rearrangement joins TRBV9 to TRBJ2-1; 9 bases match TRBD1. The CDR3 loop spans 14 amino acids. The germline gives CDR1 SGDLS, CDR2 YYNGEE. The V segment lost 3 bases and the J segment 4 bases; nucleotides outside the gene matches: 2.

At least ten counts were recorded for this clonotype. This rearrangement joins TRBV9 to TRBJ2-2; 15 positions agree with TRBD2. V was clipped by 3 bases and J by 0 bases; unmatched bases: 6. The CDR3 has 19 amino acids. The germline CDR1 and CDR2 sequences are SGDLS and YYNGEE. CDR3 DNA sequence: TGTGCCAGCAGCGCGTCGGGACTAGCGGGGGGTTCGAACACCGGGGAGCTGTTTTTT. This sequence encodes CASSASGLAGGSNTGELFF.

The chain links TRBV3-1 to TRBJ2-1; D might be TRBD2 (5 bases). Between the trimmed V and J ends, which lost 1 base and 10 bases, there was a span of 11 bases. The V gene's germline CDR1 is LGHDT and CDR2 YNNKEL (reference sequence). The CDR3 spans 13 residues. The chain's CDR3 is CASSQAGLREQFF. Written as DNA, the CDR3 is TGTGCCAGCAGCCAAGCGGGGTTAAGGGAGCAGTTCTTC.

In its sample, this clonotype was seen many times. This rearrangement joins TRBV7-3 to TRBJ2-3; D perhaps matches TRBD1 (5 bases). The CDR3 has 14 amino acids. Germline CDR1 reads SGHTA; CDR2 reads FQGTGA. V lost 2 bases to trimming and J lost 3 bases, with 9 bases between them. CDR3 coding DNA: TGTGCCAGCAGCTTAGAGACAGCTACAGATACGCAGTATTTT. It encodes CASSLETATDTQYF. The entire variable domain, with the rest obtained from reference TRBV7-3 and TRBJ2-3, is as follows: GAGVSQTPSNKVTEKGKYVELRCDPISGHTALYWYRQSLGQGPEFLIYFQGTGAADDSGLPNDRFFAVRPEGSVSTLKIQRTERGDSAVYLCASSLETATDTQYFGPGTRLTVL.

The rearrangement links TRBV6-2 or TRBV6-3 to TRBJ2-1; D is undetermined. The germline CDR1 and CDR2 sequences are MNHEY and SVGEGT. V was pared by 2 bases and J by 7 bases, with 6 bases between. This CDR3 has 12 residues. For the CDR3, the DNA is TGTGCCAGCAGTTACGCCCCTAATGAGCAGTTCTTC. It encodes CASSYAPNEQFF.

This chain links TRBV10-3 with TRBJ2-3; 9 nucleotides align to TRBD2. The CDR3 loop spans 17 amino acids. Germline loops: CDR1 ENHRY, CDR2 SYGVKD. V was clipped by 10 bases and J by 0 bases; unmatched bases: 14. CDR3 sequence: CATAGPSGASSTDTQYF. CDR3 DNA: TGTGCCACCGCGGGCCCTAGCGGGGCCTCTAGCACAGATACGCAGTATTTT.